Below, 24 T cell receptor beta chains from the same sample are listed, as sequenced in a study of Tregs in tolerant kidney transplant recipients. These receptors' antigens are unknown. Assay: immunoSEQ multiplex PCR; the TCRdb copy retains only in-frame clones and omits some. The sample holds more than 25,000 clones; 82% are singletons and the top ten take approximately 2.2%. The sequenced sample consisted of Tregs from blood cultured with allogeneic cells. The receptors here all came from a human donor in good health.

The chain employs TRBV7-9 and TRBJ2-1; D possibly uses TRBD1 or TRBD2 (6 bases each). Germline CDR1 is SEHNR and CDR2 is FQNEAQ (reference sequence). Deletions cut 3 bases from V and 7 bases from J, with 10 bases between. The CDR3 length is 13 residues. The CDR3 nucleotides read TGTGCCAGCAGCTTTCGGGGGCATAATGAGCAGTTCTTC. It codes for CASSFRGHNEQFF.

The chain couples TRBV19 to TRBJ1-2, with 10 positions matching TRBD1. Germline CDR1 reads LNHDA; CDR2 reads SQIVND (reference sequence). CDR3 length equals 16 residues. The V and J ends lost 7 bases and 3 bases, in that order; junction bases with no gene match: 11. CDR3 bases: TGTGCCAGTACCGGGACAGGGGCCACCGGGTACTATGGCTACACCTTC. Encoded protein: CASTGTGATGYYGYTF.

This clone has more than one count but fewer than ten. The chain links TRBV29-1 to TRBJ1-1; D gene unclear. Trimming left V 3 bases short and J 7 bases short, with 9 bases between. Germline V gene lookup returns CDR1 SQVTM and CDR2 ANQGSEA. The length of the CDR3 is 11 residues. CDR3 nucleotides: TGCAGCGTTGACCCGAGCAGTGAAGCTTTCTTT. Amino acid sequence: CSVDPSSEAFF.

V and J are TRBV27 and TRBJ1-4; no firm D call. This CDR3 has 14 amino acids. The ends were cut back, 4 bases at V and 4 bases at J, with 10 bases in the middle. CDR1 is MNHEY and CDR2 is SMNVEV in the germline V gene (reference sequence). The CDR3 nucleotides are TGTGCCAGCAGTTGGGCGGGCCTTAATGAAAAACTGTTTTTT. This sequence encodes CASSWAGLNEKLFF.

This clone was counted once. V is TRBV7-9 and J is TRBJ2-3; perhaps D is TRBD1 or TRBD2 (5 bases each). V lost 4 bases, J lost 1 base, and 9 bases lay in between. Germline CDR1 reads SEHNR; CDR2 reads FQNEAQ (reference sequence). The CDR3 has 14 amino acids. The chain's CDR3 is CASSWDGGTDTQYF. CDR3 in DNA: TGTGCCAGCAGCTGGGACGGAGGCACAGATACGCAGTATTTT.

The V gene is TRBV29-1, the J gene TRBJ2-2; a weak D match, TRBD2 (5 bases). The CDR3 loop spans 11 amino acids. Trimming pared 4 bases from V and 7 bases from J, leaving 7 bases between. Per germline, CDR1 SQVTM and CDR2 ANQGSEA. This chain's CDR3 is CSVVGVGELFF. As DNA, the CDR3 is TGCAGCGTTGTCGGGGTCGGGGAGCTGTTTTTT.

This chain links TRBV29-1 with TRBJ2-4; D gene unclear. Germline V gene lookup returns CDR1 SQVTM and CDR2 ANQGSEA. This CDR3 is 13 amino acids long. V lost 3 bases to trimming and J lost 4 bases, with 10 bases between them. CDR3 protein: CSVEFGSKNIQYF. CDR3 in DNA: TGCAGCGTTGAGTTTGGGTCAAAAAACATTCAGTACTTC.

This chain connects TRBV7-9 to TRBJ1-2; D gene ambiguous. Looked up from germline, CDR1 is SEHNR and CDR2 is FQNEAQ (reference sequence). The CDR3 is made up of 14 amino acids. Deletions cut 0 bases from V and 4 bases from J, with 9 bases between. The CDR3 loop reads CASSLAREVYGYTF. For the CDR3, the DNA is TGTGCCAGCAGCTTAGCGCGAGAGGTCTATGGCTACACCTTC.

The rearrangement links TRBV30 to TRBJ1-1, with D maybe TRBD1 (5 bases). In germline, CDR1 is GTSNPN, CDR2 SVGIG (reference sequence). V was clipped by 0 bases and J by 1 base, with 9 bases between them. The length of the CDR3 is 14 residues. The CDR3 spells CAWSVGGRNTEAFF. The CDR3 DNA follows: TGTGCCTGGAGTGTTGGGGGACGGAACACTGAAGCTTTCTTT.

The J gene is TRBJ1-1, the V gene TRBV4-1, with D unresolved. CDR1 is MGHRA and CDR2 is YSYEKL in the germline V gene. Trimming pared 4 bases from V and 1 base from J, leaving 13 bases between. The CDR3 contains 15 residues. CDR3 protein: CASSLESTANTEAFF. CDR3 coding DNA: TGCGCCAGCAGCCTAGAATCCACAGCGAACACTGAAGCTTTCTTT.

CDR3 bases: TGTGCCAGCAGCCCACGGGGACAGGGGGCGAGGGATACGCAGTATTTT. Protein sequence: CASSPRGQGARDTQYF. The genes are TRBV7-3 and TRBJ2-3, with 12 bases fitting TRBD1. Germline lookup yields CDR1 SGHTA and CDR2 FQGTGA. The length of the CDR3 is 16 residues. V shed 5 bases, J shed 6 bases, and the junction held 9 bases outside the gene matches.

The chain combines TRBV19 with TRBJ1-1; D not certain. Between the trimmed V and J ends, which lost 4 bases and 6 bases, there was a span of 9 bases. There are 12 residues in the CDR3. The germline CDR1 and CDR2 sequences are LNHDA and SQIVND (reference sequence). The CDR3 sequence: CASSSTGAEAFF. The CDR3, as DNA: TGTGCCAGTAGTAGCACGGGCGCTGAAGCTTTCTTT.

The rearrangement uses TRBV4-3 and TRBJ1-2; D gene unclear. This CDR3 has 14 amino acids. Germline V lookup: CDR1 LGHNA, CDR2 YSLEER. V was cut by 2 bases and J by 3 bases, with 10 bases left in between. Written as DNA, the CDR3 is TGCGCCAGCAGCCAAATGGAACAAGACTATGGCTACACCTTC. It translates to CASSQMEQDYGYTF.

The chain is built from TRBV5-6 and TRBJ2-5; TRBD2 is a possible D gene (6 bases). In germline, CDR1 is SGHDT, CDR2 YYEEEE. CDR3 size: 14 residues. V lost 2 bases to trimming and J lost 4 bases, with 12 bases between them. CDR3 sequence (DNA): TGTGCCAGCAGCTTTTCCGGGACTTCAGAGACCCAGTACTTC. Amino acid sequence: CASSFSGTSETQYF.

Concerning this clone itself: This sample includes further DNA sequences coding for the same CDR3. V gene TRBV7-6 combines with J gene TRBJ2-1; tentatively, D is TRBD1 or TRBD2 (5 bases each). The CDR3 spans 18 residues. Germline V gives CDR1 SGHVS, CDR2 FNYEAQ. Between the trimmed V and J ends, which lost 3 bases and 5 bases, there was a span of 23 bases. This chain's CDR3 is CASSLGTRVLVWNNEQFF. The CDR3 DNA is TGTGCCAGCAGCTTGGGGACCCGTGTTCTGGTGTGGAACAATGAGCAGTTCTTC. Variable domain in full (rest from reference TRBV7-6 and TRBJ2-1): GAGVSQSPRYKVTKRGQDVALRCDPISGHVSLYWYRQALGQGPEFLTYFNYEAQQDKSGLPNDRFSAERPEGSISTLTIQRTEQRDSAMYRCASSLGTRVLVWNNEQFFGPGTRLTVL.

This clone was picked up a small number of times. The V and J genes are TRBV30 and TRBJ2-7; D is undetermined. CDR3 length: 12 residues. Trimming removed 0 bases at V and 4 bases at J, with 7 bases between. Germline values: CDR1 GTSNPN, CDR2 SVGIG (reference sequence). CDR3 DNA sequence: TGTGCCTGGAGTGTTGGCCTTTACGAGCAGTACTTC. Translating it yields CAWSVGLYEQYF.

The chain links TRBV30 to TRBJ2-6; D might be TRBD1 or TRBD2, each matching 5 bases. V was trimmed by 6 bases and J by 0 bases, leaving 18 bases between them. The length of the CDR3 is 17 residues. Germline-derived CDR1 and CDR2 are GTSNPN and SVGIG (reference sequence). The CDR3 spells CACPSGQLGSGANVLTF. CDR3 in DNA: TGTGCCTGCCCCTCGGGGCAGCTCGGCTCTGGGGCCAACGTCCTGACTTTC.

The CDR3 sequence is CASSLVRGGEAFF. CDR3 sequence (DNA): TGTGCCAGCAGCTTAGTCAGGGGTGGTGAAGCTTTCTTT. The genes are TRBV11-2 and TRBJ1-1, with D tentatively TRBD1 (6 bases). CDR1 SGHAT and CDR2 FQNNGV come from the germline V gene. The CDR3 covers 13 residues. Deletions cut 1 base from V and 7 bases from J, with 10 bases between.

The V gene is TRBV19, the J gene TRBJ2-3; 12 nucleotides match TRBD2. J lost 7 bases, V lost 1 base, and 9 bases had no gene match. The CDR3 contains 17 residues. Germline V gives CDR1 LNHDA, CDR2 SQIVND (reference sequence). In DNA, the CDR3 is TGTGCCAGTAGTATAGGCCTTACTAGCGGGGGGACCTATACGCAGTATTTT. This codes for CASSIGLTSGGTYTQYF.

V and J are TRBV5-4 and TRBJ2-7; weak D call: TRBD2 (5 bases). Germline-derived CDR1 and CDR2 are SGHNT and YYREEE (reference sequence). The germline V and J ends were trimmed by 0 bases and 3 bases, with 10 bases remaining between them. There are 14 residues in the CDR3. The DNA for the CDR3 is TGTGCCAGCAGCTTGGAGGCGGGCGGCTACGAGCAGTACTTC. This codes for CASSLEAGGYEQYF.

Comments on this clone: This sample includes further DNA sequences coding for the same CDR3. The chain has TRBV9 and TRBJ2-1; 8 nucleotides match TRBD2. CDR1 is SGDLS and CDR2 is YYNGEE in the germline V gene. With V trimmed by 0 bases and J by 6 bases, 5 bases remained unmatched. The CDR3 extends over 15 amino acids. CDR3: CASSVGTSGSNEQFF. The CDR3 DNA reads as TGTGCCAGCAGCGTAGGAACTAGCGGAAGCAATGAGCAGTTCTTC.

This sequence joins TRBV5-4 and TRBJ2-5, with 9 positions matching TRBD2. With V trimmed by 3 bases and J by 5 bases, 8 bases remained unmatched. The CDR3 contains 15 residues. In germline, CDR1 is SGHNT, CDR2 YYREEE (reference sequence). The CDR3 here is CASSWGAGGRETQYF. Written as DNA, the CDR3 is TGTGCCAGCAGCTGGGGGGCGGGGGGGCGCGAGACCCAGTACTTC.

The V gene is TRBV18, the J gene TRBJ2-2, with D possibly being TRBD1 (6 bases). Trimming took 5 bases from V and 7 from J, leaving 17 bases between them. Germline values: CDR1 KGHSH, CDR2 LQKENI. The CDR3 contains 15 residues. The CDR3 here is CASSSGEGFGGELFF. Here the CDR3 DNA reads TGTGCCAGCTCATCAGGGGAAGGTTTCGGCGGGGAGCTGTTTTTT.

V is TRBV20-1 and J is TRBJ2-7; D gene uncertain. This CDR3 comprises 11 residues. Between the trimmed V and J ends, which lost 1 base and 0 bases, there was a span of 1 base. Germline CDR1 DFQATT, CDR2 SNEGSKA (reference sequence). The CDR3: CSARGSYEQYF. The CDR3 DNA reads as TGCAGTGCTAGAGGCTCCTACGAGCAGTACTTC.